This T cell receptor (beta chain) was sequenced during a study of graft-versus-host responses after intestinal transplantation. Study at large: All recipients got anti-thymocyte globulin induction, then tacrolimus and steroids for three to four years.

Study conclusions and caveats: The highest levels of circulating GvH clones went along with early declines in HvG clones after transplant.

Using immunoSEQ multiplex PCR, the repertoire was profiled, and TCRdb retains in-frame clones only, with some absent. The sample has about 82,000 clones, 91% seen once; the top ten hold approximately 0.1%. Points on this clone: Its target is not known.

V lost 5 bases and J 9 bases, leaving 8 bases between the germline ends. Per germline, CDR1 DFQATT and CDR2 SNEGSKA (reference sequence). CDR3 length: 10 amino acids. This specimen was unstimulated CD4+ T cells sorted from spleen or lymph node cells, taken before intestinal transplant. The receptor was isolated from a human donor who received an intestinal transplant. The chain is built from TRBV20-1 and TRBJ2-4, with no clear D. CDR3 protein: CSAQRGIQYF. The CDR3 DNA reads TGCAGTGCTCAACGAGGCATTCAGTACTTC.